These 7 T cell receptor beta chains originate from one sample sequenced in a study of CD8 T cells in Susac syndrome. The RNA input was roughly 0.45 to 1 ug, and it was reverse transcribed with random hexamers. MiXCR was run by TCRdb on the immunoSEQ multiplex PCR reads, yielding one entry per CDR3 protein. The table records approximately 190,000 distinct CDR3 sequences, nearly 97% of them present only once. Material: CD4+ T cells from PBMCs. Every receptor here comes from a human donor with Susac syndrome.

J is TRBJ1-6 and V is TRBV13; 8 nucleotides match TRBD1. CDR3 length equals 15 residues. CDR1 and CDR2 from the germline V gene are PRHDT and FYEKMQ (reference sequence). V lost 1 base, J lost 7 bases, and 3 bases stayed unmatched. The CDR3 coding sequence is TGTGCCAGCAGCTTAGACAGGGGGGGGAATTCACCCCTCCACTTT. It yields the protein CASSLDRGGNSPLHF.

The CDR3 DNA sequence: TGTGCCAGCAGTGAAAACAGGGGGGGCTATGGCTACACCTTC. It codes for CASSENRGGYGYTF. V and J are TRBV25-1 and TRBJ1-2; TRBD1 matches at 8 bases. Germline CDR1 and CDR2: MGHDK and SYGVNS. The ends lost 2 bases at V and 4 bases at J; junction bases unmatched: 3. This CDR3 has 14 residues.

The rearrangement links TRBV20-1 to TRBJ2-5; D is unresolved. CDR3 length: 14 residues. V was cut by 4 bases and J by 4 bases, with 16 bases left in between. Germline V gene lookup returns CDR1 DFQATT and CDR2 SNEGSKA (reference sequence). In DNA, the CDR3 is TGCAGTGCTATTCGGGCGCCGGGTCGAGAGACCCAGTACTTC. It translates to CSAIRAPGRETQYF.

The chain links TRBV29-1 to TRBJ2-5; no clear D gene. Trimming took 4 bases from V and 1 from J, leaving 13 bases between them. The CDR3 is 14 residues long. Germline-derived CDR1 and CDR2 are SQVTM and ANQGSEA. The DNA for the CDR3 is TGCAGCGTTGTCCCGGACGGCTCCCAAGAGACCCAGTACTTC. Encoded protein: CSVVPDGSQETQYF.

The V call is TRBV20-1, the J call TRBJ1-6; D call uncertain. Germline lookup yields CDR1 DFQATT and CDR2 SNEGSKA (reference sequence). This CDR3 has 15 residues. The V gene lost 6 bases and the J gene lost 0 bases, with 12 bases spanning the gap. The CDR3 DNA sequence: TGCAGTGCCCTATTGGAGAGCTCCTATAATTCACCCCTCCACTTT. Residues: CSALLESSYNSPLHF.

The V call is TRBV20-1, the J call TRBJ2-7; 8 bases are shared with TRBD2. The CDR3 spans 14 residues. V was pared by 3 bases and J by 4 bases, with 8 bases of the junction left unmatched. Germline CDR1 reads DFQATT; CDR2 reads SNEGSKA (reference sequence). The DNA of the CDR3 is TGCAGTGCTAGGCGGGCTAGCGGGTTATACGAGCAGTACTTC. This sequence encodes CSARRASGLYEQYF.

V usage is TRBV28 and J usage is TRBJ2-3; TRBD2 agrees at 7 bases. In germline, CDR1 is MDHEN, CDR2 SYDVKM. The CDR3 has 13 amino acids. Trimming cost V 8 bases and J 4 bases; bases outside gene matches: 6. CDR3 bases: TGTGCCAGCGGGAGGGGCGATTCAGATACGCAGTATTTT. This codes for CASGRGDSDTQYF.